The following is a T cell receptor (beta chain) sequence with its context. Germline V gene data show CDR1 as SNHLY and CDR2 as FYNNEI. V was clipped by 0 bases and J by 7 bases, with 12 bases between them. CDR3 length equals 14 residues. Produced via immunoSEQ multiplex PCR; TCRdb's table is partial and in-frame only. The data hold 84,000 or so clones, with roughly 93% observed a single time. These data belong to a study of technical replicates of blood from several donors. Input material: T cells isolated from PBMCs. The clonotype was recovered from a human donor in good health. The chain combines TRBV2 with TRBJ1-1, with no clear D. The CDR3 region is CASSEASRDNEAFF. For the CDR3, the DNA is TGTGCCAGCAGTGAAGCGTCCCGCGACAATGAAGCTTTCTTT.